This T cell receptor (beta chain) was recovered during a study of technical replicates of blood from four donors. The CDR3 spans 16 residues. Germline V gene data show CDR1 as ENHRY and CDR2 as SYGVKD. J was trimmed by 0 bases and V by 10 bases; bases with no gene match: 11. The table came from immunoSEQ multiplex PCR; TCRdb's copy has only in-frame clones and leaves some out. Of approximately 76,000 clones listed, 80% to 90% are singletons. Sequenced material: PBMCs. This TCR came from a human donor in good health. Some clones in this sample may be carry-over from other donors' samples. This chain links TRBV10-3 with TRBJ2-7; 11 bases fit TRBD2. The CDR3 nucleotides are TGTGCCACGGGTTGGCTAGCGGGGGGACTCTCCTACGAGCAGTACTTC. It translates to CATGWLAGGLSYEQYF.